This passage covers 18 T cell receptor beta chains from one sample sequenced in a study of low-dose radiotherapy and immunotherapy resistance in tumors. cDNA synthesis used a TRAV/TRBV-specific primer set for both chains. Using a constant-region primer together with a V-primer adapter, TCRs were subjected to 15 to 25 PCR cycles of amplification. Each CDR3 protein gets one entry after TCRdb re-called the reads with MiXCR. The table records 60,000 to 75,000 distinct CDR3 sequences, 26% of them present only once. Time point indicated: before trial treatment. Material: PBMCs, obtained before treatment. These receptors came from a male donor with rectosigmoid adenocarcinoma.

This clonotype was recorded at least ten times. The CDR3 DNA is TGTGCCACCAGCAGAGAGGGACAGACCCAAAACATTCAGTACTTC. Residues: CATSREGQTQNIQYF. This chain connects TRBV15 to TRBJ2-4; 7 positions agree with TRBD1. V trimming: 0 bases; J trimming: 5 bases; junction bases outside the gene matches: 4. The V gene's germline CDR1 is LNHNV and CDR2 YYDKDF (reference sequence). The CDR3 consists of 15 residues. The whole variable domain, remainder taken from reference TRBV15 and TRBJ2-4, is DAMVIQNPRYQVTQFGKPVTLSCSQTLNHNVMYWYQQKSSQAPKLLFHYYDKDFNNEADTPDNFQSRRPNTSFCFLDIRSPGLGDTAMYLCATSREGQTQNIQYFGAGTRLSVL.

This clonotype was observed many times. The rearrangement uses TRBV5-6 and TRBJ2-5; D is uncertain. Germline V gene lookup returns CDR1 SGHDT and CDR2 YYEEEE. The CDR3 runs to 15 residues. Trimming cost V 3 bases and J 4 bases, with 16 bases left between them. CDR3 DNA sequence: TGTGCCAGCAGCTCCTATGGACGTTCGGGAGAGACCCAGTACTTC. Translation: CASSSYGRSGETQYF.

Many counts were recorded for this clonotype. V is TRBV7-9 and J is TRBJ2-1, with a tentative D call TRBD1 (5 bases). This CDR3 is built from 16 residues. The ends were cut back, 5 bases at V and 0 bases at J, with 14 bases in the middle. Germline values: CDR1 SEHNR, CDR2 FQNEAQ (reference sequence). This chain's CDR3 is CASSLSRAYSYNEQFF. The CDR3 DNA reads TGTGCCAGCAGCCTCAGCAGGGCCTACTCCTACAATGAGCAGTTCTTC.

This clonotype was detected ten times or more. This rearrangement joins TRBV18 to TRBJ1-5; D ambiguous. Germline V gene lookup returns CDR1 KGHSH and CDR2 LQKENI. Between the trimmed V and J ends, which lost 2 bases and 3 bases, there was a span of 17 bases. The CDR3 is 17 amino acids. CDR3 in DNA: TGTGCCAGCTCACCAAGCAGGAGAGCTTGGTTCAATCAGCCCCAGCATTTT. Its translation: CASSPSRRAWFNQPQHF.

In its sample, this clonotype was seen many times. The rearrangement uses TRBV28 and TRBJ2-1; D unclear. Germline CDR1 and CDR2: MDHEN and SYDVKM. The CDR3 runs 12 residues. Trimming cost V 6 bases and J 6 bases, with 9 bases left between them. The CDR3 reads CASRTLSNEQFF. The CDR3, as DNA: TGTGCCAGCAGAACCCTTTCCAATGAGCAGTTCTTC. The full variable domain, in which reference TRBV28 and TRBJ2-1 provide the parts outside the CDR3, is DVKVTQSSRYLVKRTGEKVFLECVQDMDHENMFWYRQDPGLGLRLIYFSYDVKMKEKGDIPEGYSVSREKKERFSLILESASTNQTSMYLCASRTLSNEQFFGPGTRLTVL.

This clonotype has a count of ten or more. The V gene is TRBV9, the J gene TRBJ2-2; no definite D call. The CDR3 totals 14 residues. Germline assignment: CDR1 SGDLS and CDR2 YYNGEE. The ends were cut back, 5 bases at V and 2 bases at J, with 10 bases in the middle. CDR3 bases: TGTGCCAGCAGACATGACGTTAACACCGGGGAGCTGTTTTTT. Amino acids: CASRHDVNTGELFF.

This clonotype showed up many times. The genes are TRBV5-3 and TRBJ2-2, with 8 positions matching TRBD1. TRBV5-3 is treated as an ORF (open reading frame) with a function not yet certain. The CDR3 loop spans 14 amino acids. Trimming took 8 bases from V and 5 from J; bases not matched to a gene: 8. CDR3 loop: CASSPRTGTGELFF. The CDR3 DNA reads as TGTGCCAGCAGCCCCCGGACAGGGACCGGGGAGCTGTTTTTT.

The sample holds many counts of this clonotype. The chain is built from TRBV7-2 and TRBJ2-3; 10 bases are shared with TRBD2. This CDR3 comprises 16 residues. V gave up 6 bases and J gave up 3 bases; unmatched junction bases: 9. Germline-derived CDR1 and CDR2 are SGHTA and FQGNSA. CDR3 sequence reads: CASRPPGLAATDTQYF. CDR3 nucleotides: TGTGCCAGCAGACCTCCCGGACTAGCGGCGACAGATACGCAGTATTTT.

This clonotype has ten or more counts. This chain joins TRBV2 and TRBJ2-3; D unresolved. The CDR3 length is 13 residues. Germline V gene data show CDR1 as SNHLY and CDR2 as FYNNEI. V shed 4 bases and J shed 1 base, with 6 bases lying between them. This CDR3 is CASSGQGTDTQYF. The CDR3 DNA reads TGTGCCAGCAGTGGGCAGGGCACAGATACGCAGTATTTT.

V gene TRBV7-2 combines with J gene TRBJ2-3; D is ambiguous. The CDR3 is 12 residues long. The germline CDR1 and CDR2 sequences are SGHTA and FQGNSA. V was cut by 3 bases and J by 2 bases, with 3 bases left in between. CDR3 nucleotides: TGTGCCAGCAGCTTCCTCACAGATACGCAGTATTTT. This translates into CASSFLTDTQYF.

The sample holds one count of this clonotype. The chain couples TRBV7-2 to TRBJ2-6; no reliable D call. The CDR3 is made up of 15 amino acids. Germline CDR1 is SGHTA and CDR2 is FQGNSA. V lost 0 bases and J 2 bases, leaving 5 bases between the germline ends. The CDR3 is CASSLAGPGANVLTF. The CDR3 DNA reads as TGTGCCAGCAGCTTAGCGGGCCCTGGGGCCAACGTCCTGACTTTC.

Comment on this clonotype: It differs at one base from a far larger clone, so likely a read error. The missing conserved phenylalanine or tryptophan at the end of this CDR3 makes a read error likely. This rearrangement joins TRBV12-3 or TRBV12-4 to TRBJ2-1; D not resolved. The CDR3 is 13 amino acids. Trimming left V 8 bases short and J 6 bases short, with 14 bases between. The CDR3 nucleotides are TGTGCCAGCTGCCAAGGCGAGCCCAATGAGCAGTTCATC. It encodes CASCQGEPNEQFI.

The sample holds many counts of this clonotype. The chain is built from TRBV7-2 and TRBJ2-7, with TRBD2 as a possible D gene (6 bases). The V end lost 3 bases, the J end lost 2 bases, and 8 bases lay between the germline ends. The length of the CDR3 is 13 residues. Germline V gene sequence: CDR1 SGHTA, CDR2 FQGNSA. The CDR3 region is CASSFPGAYEQYF. CDR3 nucleotides: TGTGCCAGCAGCTTCCCGGGGGCCTACGAGCAGTACTTC.

This clonotype was observed at least ten times. The rearrangement joins TRBV11-2 to TRBJ2-5; 13 nucleotides line up with TRBD2. CDR1 is SGHAT, CDR2 FQNNGV, per germline. V lost 2 bases to trimming and J lost 5 bases; unmatched junction nucleotides: 5. The CDR3 has 16 residues. The CDR3 coding sequence is TGTGCCAGCAGCTTAAGGACTAGCGGGGGAGTGGAGACCCAGTACTTC. Its translation: CASSLRTSGGVETQYF.

The gene calls are TRBV28 and TRBJ1-1; D is unresolved. The CDR3 is 15 residues long. CDR1 and CDR2 (germline): MDHEN, SYDVKM. Trimming left V 7 bases short and J 0 bases short, with 15 bases between. In DNA form, the CDR3 reads TGTGCCAGCACCCACGGCGCTACCCTGAACACTGAAGCTTTCTTT. It specifies CASTHGATLNTEAFF.

This clonotype was seen ten or more times. The chain combines TRBV28 with TRBJ2-3; possibly TRBD2 for D (12 bases). Germline V CDR1 and CDR2: MDHEN, SYDVKM. Trimming stripped 6 bases from V and 8 bases from J, with 24 bases between. This CDR3 has 16 amino acids. The CDR3 loop reads CASSAGTGGLAGTQYF. CDR3 in DNA: TGTGCCAGCAGCGCGGGGACAGGGGGACTAGCGGGTACGCAGTATTTT.

This clonotype was recorded many times. The rearrangement joins TRBV28 to TRBJ2-1; 11 bases match TRBD2. The CDR3 is 16 residues long. The germline V gene encodes CDR1 MDHEN and CDR2 SYDVKM. With 3 bases clipped from V and 7 bases from J, the junction kept 8 bases outside the gene matches. This CDR3 reads CASSLPRPSGRNEQFF. CDR3 nucleotide sequence: TGTGCCAGCAGTTTGCCTCGGCCTAGCGGGAGGAATGAGCAGTTCTTC.

This clonotype was observed many times. The V and J genes are TRBV6-6 and TRBJ2-7, with unresolved D. Germline CDR1 reads MNHNY; CDR2 reads SVGAGI (reference sequence). This CDR3 comprises 12 residues. With 2 bases removed from V and 7 bases from J, the gap between germline ends came to 9 bases. The CDR3 DNA reads as TGTGCCAGCAGTTACGCGTCTAAGGAGCAGTACTTC. Translating gives CASSYASKEQYF.